A selection of T cell receptor beta chains follows, all from one sample in a study of cytomegalovirus exposure and HLA in healthy donors. Sequencing was performed with immunoSEQ multiplex PCR; in TCRdb, only in-frame clones are kept and a portion is missing. The sample carries about 25,000 clones, more than 75% recorded once. The sequencing input was PBMCs. Receptors were obtained from a male donor in good health and CMV-seronegative. CDR3s leave out the opening cysteine and the closing phenylalanine or tryptophan. Each record gives: clone size, J gene, V gene, D gene, CDR3 protein. D genes are given only for firm matches. Where a row states a size, it is once, few, many or the class of an expanded clone; other rows omit it.

. | . | TRBV7-2 | TRBD2 | ASSRLAGASYEQY
. | TRBJ1-5 | TRBV19 | . | ASSFGTSGNQPQH
. | TRBJ1-2 | TRBV4-2 | . | ASSPGQTNYGYT
. | TRBJ1-5 | TRBV19 | TRBD1 | ASSQTGGQPQH
. | TRBJ1-1 | TRBV6-6 | TRBD1 | ASNPAGQGMNTEAF
once | TRBJ2-5 | TRBV19 | TRBD2 | ASSILIAGEEETQY
. | TRBJ2-1 | TRBV7-7 | TRBD2 | ASSPGGPPNEQF
. | TRBJ1-6 | TRBV11-2 | . | ASSITGKDSPLH
few | TRBJ1-2 | TRBV28 | . | ASTLPGNYGYT
few | TRBJ2-3 | TRBV7-9 | . | ASSLKPPRTPAYTDTQY
. | TRBJ1-6 | TRBV18 | TRBD1 | ASSPRDRPSALH
few | TRBJ1-5 | TRBV5-1 | TRBD1 | ASELTGNQPQH
. | TRBJ1-2 | TRBV21-1 | . | ASRQGADGYT
. | TRBJ2-5 | TRBV7-6 | . | ASSLQGKTQY
. | TRBJ2-1 | TRBV10-1 | TRBD2 | ASTRINRTSGVRNEQF
. | TRBJ2-7 | TRBV28 | . | ASSLLADRTYEQY
. | TRBJ2-1 | TRBV6-4 | TRBD2 | ASSDHGTSGGNEQF
. | TRBJ1-5 | TRBV2 | TRBD1 | AIRDSLNQPQH
. | TRBJ1-2 | TRBV5-1 | TRBD1 | ASSPGTGDTYGYT
few | TRBJ2-5 | TRBV5-3 | . | ARSLEDRDKETQY
. | TRBJ2-5 | TRBV6-6 | . | ASSTVLNQETQY
. | TRBJ1-1 | TRBV7-6 | . | ASSLGPGFNTEAF
. | TRBJ2-1 | TRBV18 | . | ASSPSGTDNEQF
. | TRBJ2-7 | TRBV11-1 | . | ASSPTGYEQY
. | TRBJ1-2 | TRBV28 | TRBD1 | ASSLSRGRSYGYT
. | TRBJ1-2 | TRBV11-1 | TRBD1 | ASSTRTGVNYGYT
. | TRBJ2-3 | TRBV18 | . | ASSEASKDTQY
. | TRBJ1-1 | TRBV4-3 | . | ASSRTGVMNTEAF
. | TRBJ2-7 | TRBV5-1 | . | ASSPRQDTEQY
. | TRBJ2-2 | TRBV2 | . | ASAAGHTGELF
. | TRBJ2-7 | TRBV7-9 | . | SSSALRGEQY
. | TRBJ1-1 | TRBV12-5 | . | ASGLVTPSGLTEAF
. | TRBJ2-5 | TRBV7-2 | TRBD2 | ASRRGLAGDETQY
. | TRBJ2-1 | TRBV5-1 | TRBD1 | ASSENRGSNEQF
. | TRBJ2-7 | TRBV9 | . | ASSVDMAGWSEQY
. | TRBJ1-4 | TRBV5-1 | TRBD1 | ASSRDRESRNEKLF
. | TRBJ2-5 | TRBV5-1 | TRBD1 | ASSPGQGHQETQY
. | TRBJ2-7 | TRBV2 | . | ASSSAGRTEQY
. | TRBJ2-1 | TRBV27 | TRBD1 | ASHTGALQGEQF
. | TRBJ2-7 | TRBV5-1 | . | ASSWNAPSSSRSTEQY
. | TRBJ2-7 | TRBV4-1 | TRBD2 | ASSQDSRGVSYEQY
. | TRBJ1-2 | TRBV7-2 | TRBD1 | ASSPGTESGYGYT
. | TRBJ2-3 | TRBV6-4 | . | ASSDTPELDTQY
. | TRBJ1-4 | TRBV18 | TRBD1 | ASSPGQGKKLF
. | TRBJ2-2 | TRBV9 | TRBD2 | ASSVGGGNTGELF
. | TRBJ2-3 | TRBV7-9 | . | ASSSRLVAGTDTQY
. | TRBJ2-7 | TRBV30 | TRBD1 | AWEGQGSYEQY
once | . | TRBV7-3 | . | ASSLNGDSKYEQY
. | TRBJ2-5 | TRBV5-4 | . | ASSNRSQETQY
. | TRBJ2-1 | TRBV28 | TRBD2 | ASSLGGTSDPEQF
. | TRBJ1-5 | TRBV7-8 | TRBD1 | ASSLVDRDQPQH
once | TRBJ2-2 | TRBV27 | TRBD1 | ASSLFPGGSGELF
. | TRBJ2-5 | TRBV30 | . | AWSLAQQTQY
. | TRBJ2-2 | TRBV5-6 | . | ASSPRRGRNQNGELF